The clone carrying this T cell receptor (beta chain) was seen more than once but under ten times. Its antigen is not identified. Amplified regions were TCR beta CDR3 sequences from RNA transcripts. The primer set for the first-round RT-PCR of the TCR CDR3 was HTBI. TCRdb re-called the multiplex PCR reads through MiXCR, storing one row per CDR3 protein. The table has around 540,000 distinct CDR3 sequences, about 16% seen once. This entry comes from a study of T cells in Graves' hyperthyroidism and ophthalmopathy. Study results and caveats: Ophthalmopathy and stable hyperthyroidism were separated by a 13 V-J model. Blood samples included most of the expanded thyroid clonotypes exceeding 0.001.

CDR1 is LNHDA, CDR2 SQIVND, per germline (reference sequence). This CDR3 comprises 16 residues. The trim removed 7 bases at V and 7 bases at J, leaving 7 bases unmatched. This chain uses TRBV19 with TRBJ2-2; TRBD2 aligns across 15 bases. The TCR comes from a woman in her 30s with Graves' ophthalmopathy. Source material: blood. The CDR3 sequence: CASKGLAGGSVGELFF. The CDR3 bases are TGTGCCAGTAAAGGACTAGCGGGAGGGAGTGTCGGGGAGCTGTTTTTT.